This T cell receptor (beta chain) was recovered during a study of regulatory T cells in long-lasting Graves disease. This clonotype was counted ten times or more. The time point denotes: newly diagnosed GD, antithyroid drugs for less than 3 months. With RNA extracted from PBMCs as input, the TCR library was made. Through Arm-PCR of CDR3 regions and iRepertoire HTBI primers, TCR beta libraries were built. Using its own MiXCR run on the multiplex PCR reads, TCRdb lists one record per CDR3 protein. The sample carries about 450,000 distinct CDR3 sequences, about a sixth recorded once. The length of the CDR3 is 16 residues. Germline V gives CDR1 SGHRS, CDR2 YFSETQ. The V segment lost 0 bases and the J segment 5 bases; nucleotides outside the gene matches: 2. These data also featured in a second study, about T cells in Graves' hyperthyroidism and ophthalmopathy. That paper adds: An absence of ophthalmopathy progression within 18 months meant stable Graves' hyperthyroidism.

The clonotype was recovered from a woman aged 30 to 39 with Graves disease. The V call is TRBV5-1, the J call TRBJ2-3; TRBD2 matches at 14 bases. Here the sequenced sample was peripheral blood mononuclear cells (PBMCs), taken at new diagnosis, from a patient treated with antithyroid drugs. The CDR3 DNA sequence: TGCGCCAGCAGCTTGGTGGGGACTAGCGGGAGAGATACGCAGTATTTT. Encoded protein: CASSLVGTSGRDTQYF.